These T cell receptor beta chains were read from a single sample in a study of T cells expressing NK-cell markers. Each CDR3 protein gets one entry in TCRdb, which reprocessed the 5' RACE reads and gives no DNA. This table holds 150,000 to 160,000 distinct CDR3 sequences. The sequencing sample was made of blood T cells: a sorted CD56 or NKG2C T cell subset, CD4+ or CD8+ T cells, or bulk PBMC T cells (not recorded which). All receptors come from a woman in her fifties or sixties in good health. Each CDR3 is given with its conserved first and last residue. Each record gives: V gene, J gene, CDR3 protein.

>TRBV10-3|TRBJ1-2
CAISEPTGELGGYTF
>TRBV7-9|TRBJ2-1
CASSSPFGGLLWDEQFF
>TRBV5-1|TRBJ1-5
CASSTTGGLGQPQHF
>TRBV7-9|TRBJ1-2
CASSDGRPLVGGYTF
>TRBV7-2|TRBJ2-7
CASSLVARASSYEQYF
>TRBV7-9|TRBJ2-1
CASSLAQGASSYNEQFF
>TRBV12-3/TRBV12-4|TRBJ2-1
CASSLGGMVIYNEQFF
>TRBV6-2/TRBV6-3|TRBJ1-1
CASSPGTATEAFF
>TRBV6-5|TRBJ2-6
CASSYGRLSGANVLTF
>TRBV4-1|TRBJ2-1
CASSQAQRDEQFF
>TRBV9|TRBJ2-1
CASSVGPGAVNEQFF